This passage covers 19 T cell receptor beta chains from one sample sequenced in a study of cytomegalovirus exposure and HLA in healthy donors. The method was immunoSEQ multiplex PCR; TCRdb's version includes in-frame clones alone and lacks a portion of them. The data contain 70,000 to 75,000 clones, 85% to 95% of them singletons. The sample comprised PBMCs. The receptors originated from a woman aged 18-30 years in good health and CMV-seronegative.

V usage is TRBV5-6 and J usage is TRBJ2-3, with 7 bases fitting TRBD1. Germline V gives CDR1 SGHDT, CDR2 YYEEEE. The CDR3 sequence is 16 residues long. J lost 4 bases, V lost 0 bases, and 8 bases had no gene match. The CDR3 DNA reads as TGTGCCAGCAGCTTGGTGGCAGGGGGTGGCTCAGATACGCAGTATTTT. It specifies CASSLVAGGGSDTQYF.

The chain couples TRBV19 to TRBJ1-3; maybe TRBD1 (6 bases). CDR3 length: 14 residues. Trimming removed 6 bases from V and 1 base from J, with 10 bases in between. Looked up from germline, CDR1 is LNHDA and CDR2 is SQIVND (reference sequence). CDR3 loop: CASSPTGSGNTIYF. In nucleotides, the CDR3 is TGTGCCAGTAGCCCGACAGGTTCTGGAAACACCATATATTTT.

The rearrangement joins TRBV12-5 to TRBJ2-5; the D gene is possibly TRBD1 (6 bases). The CDR3 length is 16 residues. Germline-derived CDR1 and CDR2 are LGHNT and FRNRAP. V lost 1 base to trimming and J lost 3 bases, with 15 bases between them. CDR3 DNA: TGTGCTAGTGGTTTGGATGAGACAGGTCAGAAAGAGACCCAGTACTTC. Protein product: CASGLDETGQKETQYF. Using reference TRBV12-5 and TRBJ2-5 for the parts outside the CDR3, the full variable domain is DARVTQTPRHKVTEMGQEVTMRCQPILGHNTVFWYRQTMMQGLELLAYFRNRAPLDDSGMPKDRFSAEMPDATLATLKIQPSEPRDSAVYFCASGLDETGQKETQYFGPGTRLLVL.

The chain combines TRBV7-8 with TRBJ1-3, with a possible D match to TRBD1 (5 bases). Germline CDR1 reads SGHVS; CDR2 reads FQNEAQ. The CDR3 length is 17 residues. Deletions cut 2 bases from V and 2 bases from J, with 16 bases between. CDR3 coding DNA: TGTGCCAGCAGCTTAATGCGGCCGGGGGGGACTGGAAACACCATATATTTT. Its protein product is CASSLMRPGGTGNTIYF. Filled out from reference TRBV7-8 and TRBJ1-3, the complete variable domain reads GAGVSQSPRYKVAKRGQDVALRCDPISGHVSLFWYQQALGQGPEFLTYFQNEAQLDKSGLPSDRFFAERPEGSVSTLKIQRTQQEDSAVYLCASSLMRPGGTGNTIYFGEGSWLTVV.

The chain couples TRBV5-4 to TRBJ2-3, with TRBD2 matching over 8 bases. CDR3 length equals 15 residues. V dropped 0 bases and J dropped 1; count of bases not matched to a gene: 1. Germline V gene lookup returns CDR1 SGHNT and CDR2 YYREEE (reference sequence). The CDR3 coding sequence is TGTGCCAGCAGCTTGGAGGGACTAGGCACAGATACGCAGTATTTT. Amino acids: CASSLEGLGTDTQYF.

The CDR3: CASSHSDREDTEAFF. CDR3 in DNA: TGCGCCAGCAGCCATTCCGACAGGGAGGACACTGAAGCTTTCTTT. The rearrangement links TRBV4-1 to TRBJ1-1, with 7 bases fitting TRBD1. This CDR3 has 15 residues. Trimming took 3 bases from V and 3 from J; bases not matched to a gene: 7. Germline V gene data show CDR1 as MGHRA and CDR2 as YSYEKL.

The rearrangement uses TRBV5-5 and TRBJ1-2; 7 nucleotides line up with TRBD1. The CDR3 covers 12 residues. Germline CDR1 reads SGHKS; CDR2 reads YYEKEE (reference sequence). V lost 1 base, J lost 8 bases, and 2 bases stayed unmatched. As DNA, the CDR3 is TGTGCCAGCAGCTTGACAGGGGAAGGCTACACCTTC. Its protein product is CASSLTGEGYTF.

The chain recombines TRBV19 with TRBJ1-6; D unresolved. This CDR3 spans 12 amino acids. V lost 0 bases and J 10 bases, leaving 4 bases between the germline ends. Germline assignment: CDR1 LNHDA and CDR2 SQIVND (reference sequence). CDR3 sequence reads: CASSIEGSPLHF. DNA for the CDR3: TGTGCCAGTAGTATAGAGGGCTCACCCCTCCACTTT.

J is TRBJ2-3 and V is TRBV19; perhaps TRBD1 as D (6 bases). CDR3 length equals 14 residues. The V gene's germline CDR1 is LNHDA and CDR2 SQIVND (reference sequence). V lost 5 bases to trimming and J lost 8 bases, with 17 bases between them. The CDR3 spells CASSVKTQGPTQYF. In nucleotides, the CDR3 is TGTGCCAGTAGTGTAAAAACTCAGGGGCCTACGCAGTATTTT.

The chain combines TRBV9 with TRBJ2-1; TRBD2 matches at 12 bases. This CDR3 region has 14 residues. CDR1 is SGDLS, CDR2 YYNGEE, per germline. V shed 0 bases, J shed 14 bases, and the junction held 6 bases outside the gene matches. The CDR3 coding sequence is TGTGCCAGCAGCGTAGCTACGACTAGCGGGAGTAAGTTCTTC. It codes for CASSVATTSGSKFF.

The chain couples TRBV6-5 to TRBJ1-5; no definite D call. Trimming pared 0 bases from V and 4 bases from J, leaving 4 bases between. Looked up from germline, CDR1 is MNHEY and CDR2 is SVGAGI. This CDR3 spans 13 amino acids. The CDR3 loop is CASSYSSNQPQHF. CDR3 coding DNA: TGTGCCAGCAGTTACTCATCGAATCAGCCCCAGCATTTT.

The gene calls are TRBV28 and TRBJ1-2; D is undetermined. The CDR3 sequence is 15 residues long. V was clipped by 3 bases and J by 1 base, with 12 bases between them. Looked up from germline, CDR1 is MDHEN and CDR2 is SYDVKM. The CDR3 coding sequence is TGTGCCAGCAGTTTTGTGACGGAGGATAACTATGGCTACACCTTC. Protein: CASSFVTEDNYGYTF.

The chain has TRBV25-1 and TRBJ1-1; TRBD1 matches at 9 bases. Unmatched junction bases numbered 6, after V lost 8 bases and J lost 5 bases. CDR1 and CDR2 from the germline V gene are MGHDK and SYGVNS. The CDR3 contains 13 residues. The CDR3 spells CASRGQGGTEAFF. CDR3 sequence (DNA): TGTGCCAGCCGGGGACAGGGAGGGACTGAAGCTTTCTTT.

V is TRBV19 and J is TRBJ2-2, with D perhaps TRBD2 (7 bases). The ends were cut back, 2 bases at V and 3 bases at J, with 13 bases in the middle. The CDR3 contains 16 residues. CDR1 is LNHDA, CDR2 SQIVND, per germline (reference sequence). CDR3 loop: CASSIQARGHTGELFF. Written as DNA, the CDR3 is TGTGCCAGTAGTATACAAGCGCGGGGGCACACCGGGGAGCTGTTTTTT.

The chain couples TRBV6-1 to TRBJ1-2; a weak D match, TRBD1 (5 bases). V was cut by 8 bases and J by 4 bases, with 11 bases left in between. Germline values: CDR1 MNHNS, CDR2 SASEGT. This CDR3 spans 12 amino acids. DNA of the CDR3: TGTGCCAGCCGCAGCGGGGCCTATGGCTACACCTTC. It is translated as CASRSGAYGYTF.

The rearrangement joins TRBV4-1 to TRBJ1-2; D unclear. Trimming left V 4 bases short and J 0 bases short, with 9 bases between. The length of the CDR3 is 14 residues. From germline, CDR1 is MGHRA and CDR2 YSYEKL. The CDR3, as DNA: TGCGCCAGCAGCCCGAGGGCAACTAACTATGGCTACACCTTC. As protein: CASSPRATNYGYTF.

The genes are TRBV10-3 and TRBJ2-1, with 7 positions matching TRBD2. The J segment lost 6 bases and the V segment lost 3 bases, leaving 8 bases of the junction unmatched. Germline V gives CDR1 ENHRY, CDR2 SYGVKD. The CDR3 runs 15 residues. As DNA, the CDR3 is TGTGCCATCAGTGAAGGGGCGGGAGCACTCAATGAGCAGTTCTTC. Encoded protein: CAISEGAGALNEQFF.

The V call is TRBV20-1, the J call TRBJ2-3; D ambiguous. Trimming cost V 6 bases and J 7 bases, with 8 bases left between them. Germline CDR1 DFQATT, CDR2 SNEGSKA (reference sequence). The CDR3 is 10 residues long. As DNA, the CDR3 is TGCAGTGCCCTAGGAAATACGCAGTATTTT. Protein product: CSALGNTQYF.

This chain joins TRBV29-1 and TRBJ2-2; 7 bases line up with TRBD2. Germline loops: CDR1 SQVTM, CDR2 ANQGSEA. The CDR3 is 15 amino acids. The V gene end was trimmed by 0 bases and the J gene end by 1 base; junction bases not matched to a gene: 2. The CDR3 protein is CSVEDSGRNTGELFF. The CDR3 DNA is TGCAGCGTTGAAGATAGCGGGCGGAACACCGGGGAGCTGTTTTTT.